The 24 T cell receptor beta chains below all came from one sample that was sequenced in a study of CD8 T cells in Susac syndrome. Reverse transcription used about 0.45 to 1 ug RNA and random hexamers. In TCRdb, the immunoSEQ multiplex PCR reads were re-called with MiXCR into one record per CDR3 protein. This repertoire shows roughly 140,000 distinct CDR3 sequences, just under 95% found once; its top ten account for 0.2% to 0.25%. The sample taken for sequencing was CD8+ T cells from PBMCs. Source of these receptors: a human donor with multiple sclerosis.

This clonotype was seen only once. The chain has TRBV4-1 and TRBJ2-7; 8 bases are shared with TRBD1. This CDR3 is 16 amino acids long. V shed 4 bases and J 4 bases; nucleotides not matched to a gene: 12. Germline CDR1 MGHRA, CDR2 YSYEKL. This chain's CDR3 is CASSPSTGTGGYEQYF. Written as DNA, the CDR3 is TGCGCCAGCAGCCCTTCTACCGGGACAGGAGGTTACGAGCAGTACTTC.

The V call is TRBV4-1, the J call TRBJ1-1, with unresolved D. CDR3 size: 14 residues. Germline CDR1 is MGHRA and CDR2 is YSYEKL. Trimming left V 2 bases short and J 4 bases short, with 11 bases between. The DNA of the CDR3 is TGCGCCAGCAGCCAATTTGACTTAGCCACTGAAGCTTTCTTT. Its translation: CASSQFDLATEAFF.

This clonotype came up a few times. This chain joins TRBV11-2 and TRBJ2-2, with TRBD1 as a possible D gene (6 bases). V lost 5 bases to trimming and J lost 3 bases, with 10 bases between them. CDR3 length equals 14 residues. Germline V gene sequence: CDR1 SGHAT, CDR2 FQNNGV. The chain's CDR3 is CASSLTGYTGELFF. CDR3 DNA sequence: TGTGCCAGCAGCCTCACAGGGTACACCGGGGAGCTGTTTTTT.

The CDR3 loop reads CASSSPKGTGRDTQYF. CDR3 DNA sequence: TGTGCCAGCAGCTCCCCAAAGGGGACAGGGAGGGATACGCAGTATTTT. J is TRBJ2-3 and V is TRBV28, with 9 bases matching TRBD1. Trimming cost V 6 bases and J 6 bases; bases outside gene matches: 13. CDR3 length: 16 residues. CDR1 and CDR2 from the germline V gene are MDHEN and SYDVKM.

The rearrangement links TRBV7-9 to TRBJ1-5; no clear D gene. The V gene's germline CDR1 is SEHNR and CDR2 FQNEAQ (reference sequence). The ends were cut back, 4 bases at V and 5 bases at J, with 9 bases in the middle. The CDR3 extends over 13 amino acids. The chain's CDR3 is CASSYGPDQPQHF. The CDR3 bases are TGTGCCAGCAGCTACGGGCCTGATCAGCCCCAGCATTTT.

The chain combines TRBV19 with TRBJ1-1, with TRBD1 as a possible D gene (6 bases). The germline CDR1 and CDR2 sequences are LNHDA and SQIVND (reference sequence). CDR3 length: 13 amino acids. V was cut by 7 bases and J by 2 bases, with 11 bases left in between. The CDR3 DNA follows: TGTGCCAGTACAAGGGGGATTAACACTGAAGCTTTCTTT. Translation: CASTRGINTEAFF.

CDR3 protein: CASSADRKRGTGESTDTQYF. The CDR3 nucleotides read TGTGCCAGCAGCGCGGACCGTAAAAGGGGGACAGGGGAAAGCACAGATACGCAGTATTTT. This chain joins TRBV9 and TRBJ2-3, with 10 bases lining up with TRBD1. Germline V gives CDR1 SGDLS, CDR2 YYNGEE. CDR3 length equals 20 residues. V lost 3 bases, J lost 0 bases, and 16 bases stayed unmatched.

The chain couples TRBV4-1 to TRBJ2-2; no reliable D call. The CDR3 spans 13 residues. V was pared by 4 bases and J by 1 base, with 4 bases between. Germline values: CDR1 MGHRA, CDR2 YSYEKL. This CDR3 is CASSRLNTGELFF. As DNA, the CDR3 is TGCGCCAGCAGCCGCTTGAACACCGGGGAGCTGTTTTTT.

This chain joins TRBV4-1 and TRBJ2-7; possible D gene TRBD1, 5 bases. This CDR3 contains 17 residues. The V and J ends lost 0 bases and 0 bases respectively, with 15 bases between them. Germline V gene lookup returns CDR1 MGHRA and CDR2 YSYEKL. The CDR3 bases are TGCGCCAGCAGCCAAGATTCTGGGGCGAGGAGCTCCTACGAGCAGTACTTC. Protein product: CASSQDSGARSSYEQYF.

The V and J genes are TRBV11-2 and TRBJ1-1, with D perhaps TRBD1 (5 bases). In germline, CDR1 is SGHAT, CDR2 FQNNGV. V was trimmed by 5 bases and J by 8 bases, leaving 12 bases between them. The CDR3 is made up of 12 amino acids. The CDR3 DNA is TGTGCCAGCAGCGCCCGGGGCCCCGAAGCTTTCTTT. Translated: CASSARGPEAFF.

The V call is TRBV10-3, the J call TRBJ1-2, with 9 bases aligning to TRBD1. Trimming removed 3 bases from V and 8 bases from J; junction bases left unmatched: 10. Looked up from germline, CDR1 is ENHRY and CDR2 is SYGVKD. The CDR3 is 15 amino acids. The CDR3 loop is CAISDSSTGGGGYTF. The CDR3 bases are TGTGCCATCAGTGATAGCTCGACAGGGGGAGGCGGCTACACCTTC.

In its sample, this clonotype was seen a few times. The CDR3 DNA reads TGTGCCAGCAGTTTTAGCGGGGGGGAGCAGTTCTTC. This translates into CASSFSGGEQFF. This chain links TRBV28 with TRBJ2-1; 10 bases fit TRBD2. This CDR3 is built from 12 residues. With 3 bases clipped from V and 10 bases from J, the junction kept 0 bases outside the gene matches. Germline CDR1 is MDHEN and CDR2 is SYDVKM.

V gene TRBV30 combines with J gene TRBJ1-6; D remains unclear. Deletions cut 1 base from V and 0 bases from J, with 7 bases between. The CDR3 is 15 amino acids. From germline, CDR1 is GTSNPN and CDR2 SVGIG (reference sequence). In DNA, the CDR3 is TGTGCCTGGAGTGGAACTGACTCCTATAATTCACCCCTCCACTTT. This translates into CAWSGTDSYNSPLHF.

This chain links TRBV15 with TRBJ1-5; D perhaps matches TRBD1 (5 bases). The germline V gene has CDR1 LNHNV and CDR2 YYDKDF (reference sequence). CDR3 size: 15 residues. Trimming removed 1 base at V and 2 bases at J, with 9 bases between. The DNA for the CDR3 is TGTGCCACCAGCAGAGTAGCGACAGGCAATCAGCCCCAGCATTTT. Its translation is CATSRVATGNQPQHF.

As DNA, the CDR3 is TGTGCCAGCAGTCACCACTACGAGCAGTACTTC. Protein sequence: CASSHHYEQYF. The chain is built from TRBV12-3 or TRBV12-4 and TRBJ2-7; D ambiguous. The germline V and J ends were trimmed by 5 bases and 3 bases, with 5 bases remaining between them. The CDR3 has 11 residues.

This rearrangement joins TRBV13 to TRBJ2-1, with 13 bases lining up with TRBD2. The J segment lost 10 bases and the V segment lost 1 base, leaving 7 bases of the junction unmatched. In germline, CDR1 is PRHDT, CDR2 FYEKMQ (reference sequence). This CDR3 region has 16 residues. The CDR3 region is CASSLEGLAGSIEQFF. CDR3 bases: TGTGCCAGCAGCTTAGAGGGACTAGCGGGGTCCATAGAGCAGTTCTTC.

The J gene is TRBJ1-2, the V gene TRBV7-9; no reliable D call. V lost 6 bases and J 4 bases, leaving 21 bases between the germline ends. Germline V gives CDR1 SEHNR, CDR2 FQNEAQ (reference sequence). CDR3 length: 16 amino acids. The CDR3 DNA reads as TGTGCCAGCAGACCTGGTGGGCGGACTCTCCGCTATGGCTACACCTTC. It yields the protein CASRPGGRTLRYGYTF.

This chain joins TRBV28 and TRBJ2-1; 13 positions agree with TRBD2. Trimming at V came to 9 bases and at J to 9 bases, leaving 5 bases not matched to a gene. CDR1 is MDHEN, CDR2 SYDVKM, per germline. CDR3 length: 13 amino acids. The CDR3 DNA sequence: TGTGCCAGTGCACTAGCGGGGGGGAGTGAGCAGTTCTTC. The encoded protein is CASALAGGSEQFF.

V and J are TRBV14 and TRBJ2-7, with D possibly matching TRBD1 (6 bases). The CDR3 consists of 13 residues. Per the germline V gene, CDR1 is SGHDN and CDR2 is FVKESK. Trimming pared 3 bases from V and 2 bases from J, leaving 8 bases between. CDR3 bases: TGTGCCAGCAGCCAGACAGGTGCCTACGAGCAGTACTTC. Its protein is CASSQTGAYEQYF.

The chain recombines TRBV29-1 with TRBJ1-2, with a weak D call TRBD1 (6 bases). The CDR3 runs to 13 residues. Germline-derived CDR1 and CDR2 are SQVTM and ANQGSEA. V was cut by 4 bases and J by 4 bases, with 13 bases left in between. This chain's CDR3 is CSVVADSRYGYTF. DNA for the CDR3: TGCAGCGTTGTGGCGGACAGCCGCTATGGCTACACCTTC.

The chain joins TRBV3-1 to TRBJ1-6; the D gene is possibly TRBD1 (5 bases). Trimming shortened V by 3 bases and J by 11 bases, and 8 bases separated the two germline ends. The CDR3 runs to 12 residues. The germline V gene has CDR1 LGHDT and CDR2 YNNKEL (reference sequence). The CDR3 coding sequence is TGTGCCAGCAGCCATACAGGTCCACCCCTCCACTTT. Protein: CASSHTGPPLHF.

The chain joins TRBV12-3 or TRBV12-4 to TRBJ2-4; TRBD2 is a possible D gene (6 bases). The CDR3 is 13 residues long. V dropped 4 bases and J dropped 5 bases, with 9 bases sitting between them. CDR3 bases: TGTGCCAGCAGTTCTCGGGAGCAAAACATTCAGTACTTC. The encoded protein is CASSSREQNIQYF.

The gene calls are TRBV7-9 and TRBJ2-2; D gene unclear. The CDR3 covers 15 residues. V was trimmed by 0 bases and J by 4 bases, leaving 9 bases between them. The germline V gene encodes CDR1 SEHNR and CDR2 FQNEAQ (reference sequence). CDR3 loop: CASSLASAITGELFF. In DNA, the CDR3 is TGTGCCAGCAGCTTAGCGTCCGCGATCACCGGGGAGCTGTTTTTT.

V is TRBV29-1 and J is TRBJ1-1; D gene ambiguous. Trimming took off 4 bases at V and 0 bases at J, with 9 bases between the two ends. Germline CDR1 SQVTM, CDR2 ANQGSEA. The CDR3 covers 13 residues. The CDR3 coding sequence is TGCAGCGTTGGGGAGGGAATGAACACTGAAGCTTTCTTT. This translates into CSVGEGMNTEAFF. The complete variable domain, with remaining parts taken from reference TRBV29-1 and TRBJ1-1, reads SAVISQKPSRDICQRGTSLTIQCQVDSQVTMMFWYRQQPGQSLTLIATANQGSEATYESGFVIDKFPISRPNLTFSTLTVSNMSPEDSSIYLCSVGEGMNTEAFFGQGTRLTVV.